Sequencing of this T cell receptor (beta chain) was carried out in a study of post-analysis software for immune sequencing data. General study findings and limits: Versus controls, multiple sclerosis patients showed significantly lower diversity (normalized Chao1). There were a few TRBV segments more frequent in patients than controls, and TRBV5-6, TRBV5-1 and TRBV20-1 were among them.

Prepared libraries of TCR beta cDNA carried unique molecular identifiers. The authors obtained 540,000 or so cDNA molecules from around 0.96 to 9.9 million T cells. TCRdb re-derived calls from the PCR reads in MiXCR, one entry per CDR3 protein. The table shows approximately 730,000 distinct CDR3 sequences, with roughly 30% occurring only once. This clonotype came up many times. Its antigen remains unknown. This CDR3 comprises 11 residues. V lost 3 bases, J lost 5 bases, and 4 bases lay in between. Per germline, CDR1 SGHTA and CDR2 FQGNSA. The rearrangement joins TRBV7-2 to TRBJ2-5, with D unresolved. Sequencing was done on a sample of blood. The TCR comes from a girl aged 10 to 17 with multiple sclerosis. CDR3 bases: TGTGCCAGCAGCTTCTATGAGACCCAGTACTTC. It codes for CASSFYETQYF.